The 32 T cell receptor beta chains below all came from one sample that was sequenced in a study of cytomegalovirus exposure and HLA in healthy donors. PCR employed 60 Vbeta and 13 Jbeta primers. Some clones are missing from TCRdb's copy, which holds only in-frame ones; the method was immunoSEQ multiplex PCR. This table has roughly 200,000 clones, roughly nine tenths appearing once. The sequencing sample was made of PBMCs. Receptors originate from a boy between 2 and 10 years old in good health and CMV-seronegative.

The chain combines TRBV18 with TRBJ1-1; D is unclear. V lost 3 bases and J 5 bases, leaving 13 bases between the germline ends. This CDR3 is 14 amino acids long. Germline V gene lookup returns CDR1 KGHSH and CDR2 LQKENI. The CDR3 spells CASSPSRFGTEAFF. As DNA, the CDR3 is TGTGCCAGCTCACCGTCGCGGTTCGGGACTGAAGCTTTCTTT.

The chain links TRBV7-2 to TRBJ2-5; 8 bases are shared with TRBD1. The junction had 4 bases not matched to a gene; V was cut back by 5 bases and J by 5 bases. Germline CDR1 is SGHTA and CDR2 is FQGNSA. The CDR3 is made up of 13 amino acids. The CDR3 here is CASSDRDRETQYF. The DNA for the CDR3 is TGTGCCAGCAGCGACCGGGACAGGGAGACCCAGTACTTC.

V usage is TRBV19 and J usage is TRBJ1-5; TRBD1 agrees at 7 bases. Trimming removed 0 bases from V and 6 bases from J; junction bases left unmatched: 2. Germline V gene data show CDR1 as LNHDA and CDR2 as SQIVND (reference sequence). The CDR3 length is 14 residues. CDR3 loop: CASSIERGRQPQHF. CDR3 sequence (DNA): TGTGCCAGTAGTATAGAGAGGGGGCGTCAGCCCCAGCATTTT.

The gene calls are TRBV18 and TRBJ2-7, with D unclear. The CDR3 loop spans 11 amino acids. Per the germline V gene, CDR1 is KGHSH and CDR2 is LQKENI. Trimming took off 2 bases at V and 5 bases at J, with 4 bases between the two ends. For the CDR3, the DNA is TGTGCCAGCTCACCATCCGACGAGCAGTACTTC. This gives the protein CASSPSDEQYF.

This chain joins TRBV5-1 and TRBJ1-1; the D is unclear. The germline V and J ends were trimmed by 5 bases and 3 bases, with 14 bases remaining between them. CDR1 is SGHRS, CDR2 YFSETQ, per germline. CDR3 length: 14 residues. As DNA, the CDR3 is TGCGCCAGCAGTTTAGAGGGAAGAGACACTGAAGCTTTCTTT. This codes for CASSLEGRDTEAFF.

CDR3 coding DNA: TGCGCCAGCAGTGATTCCAGAGGGCCTCCCATCTATGGCTACACCTTC. Its translation is CASSDSRGPPIYGYTF. The V call is TRBV10-1, the J call TRBJ1-2; D ambiguous. This CDR3 has 16 residues. Germline V lookup: CDR1 WNHNN, CDR2 SYGVQD (reference sequence). V lost 3 bases to trimming and J lost 4 bases, with 18 bases between them.

This rearrangement joins TRBV7-9 to TRBJ2-1; 8 positions match TRBD2. CDR1 is SEHNR and CDR2 is FQNEAQ in the germline V gene (reference sequence). The CDR3 has 15 residues. After removal of 1 base from V and 9 bases from J, the junction contained 8 bases not matched to a gene. In DNA, the CDR3 is TGTGCCAGCAGCTTAGAAGGGGGACTAGGTGGTGAGCAGTTCTTC. Its protein is CASSLEGGLGGEQFF.

The chain uses TRBV19 and TRBJ2-7; the match to TRBD1 covers 7 bases. This CDR3 is 14 amino acids long. The germline V gene has CDR1 LNHDA and CDR2 SQIVND (reference sequence). V shed 4 bases, J shed 2 bases, and the junction held 5 bases outside the gene matches. This CDR3 is CASSSWTGAYEQYF. The DNA for the CDR3 is TGTGCCAGTAGTAGTTGGACAGGAGCCTACGAGCAGTACTTC. Complete variable domain (other parts from reference TRBV19 and TRBJ2-7): DGGITQSPKYLFRKEGQNVTLSCEQNLNHDAMYWYRQDPGQGLRLIYYSQIVNDFQKGDIAEGYSVSREKKESFPLTVTSAQKNPTAFYLCASSSWTGAYEQYFGPGTRLTVT.

This clone was observed once. The chain links TRBV9 to TRBJ2-1; possible D gene TRBD2, 6 bases. V lost 4 bases, J lost 2 bases, and 13 bases lay in between. Looked up from germline, CDR1 is SGDLS and CDR2 is YYNGEE. This CDR3 has 15 residues. CDR3 DNA: TGTGCCAGCAGCCCCTTAGCGGACCCCTACAATGAGCAGTTCTTC. Encoded protein: CASSPLADPYNEQFF. The variable domain in full, completed from reference TRBV9 and TRBJ2-1, reads DSGVTQTPKHLITATGQRVTLRCSPRSGDLSVYWYQQSLDQGLQFLIQYYNGEERAKGNILERFSAQQFPDLHSELNLSSLELGDSALYFCASSPLADPYNEQFFGPGTRLTVL.

The chain joins TRBV27 to TRBJ2-7; 8 bases match TRBD2. This CDR3 has 16 amino acids. Germline V gene data show CDR1 as MNHEY and CDR2 as SMNVEV (reference sequence). After removal of 6 bases from V and 3 bases from J, the junction contained 13 bases not matched to a gene. The CDR3 sequence: CASRPLPGLGDYEQYF. CDR3 sequence (DNA): TGTGCCAGCAGGCCCCTTCCGGGACTAGGGGACTACGAGCAGTACTTC.

In this sample, this clone turned up once. V gene TRBV27 combines with J gene TRBJ1-5; D remains ambiguous. CDR1 and CDR2 from the germline V gene are MNHEY and SMNVEV (reference sequence). This CDR3 spans 15 amino acids. V lost 5 bases, J lost 3 bases, and 14 bases lay in between. CDR3 sequence: CASSPLGGDNQPQHF. In nucleotides, the CDR3 is TGTGCCAGCAGTCCACTAGGTGGGGACAATCAGCCCCAGCATTTT.

This clone was recorded only once. The chain recombines TRBV7-6 with TRBJ2-7; TRBD2 matches at 8 bases. The CDR3 runs 17 residues. Per germline, CDR1 SGHVS and CDR2 FNYEAQ. V gave up 1 base and J gave up 0 bases; unmatched junction bases: 8. Here the CDR3 DNA reads TGTGCCAGCAGCTTAGGGTCGGGAGGGGCCCCCTCCTACGAGCAGTACTTC. Its protein product is CASSLGSGGAPSYEQYF. The variable domain in full, with the rest retrieved from reference TRBV7-6 and TRBJ2-7, is GAGVSQSPRYKVTKRGQDVALRCDPISGHVSLYWYRQALGQGPEFLTYFNYEAQQDKSGLPNDRFSAERPEGSISTLTIQRTEQRDSAMYRCASSLGSGGAPSYEQYFGPGTRLTVT.

In this sample, this clone turned up once. The chain joins TRBV6-6 to TRBJ2-7; a weak D match, TRBD2 (5 bases). V lost 6 bases to trimming and J lost 0 bases, with 18 bases between them. The CDR3 runs 16 residues. CDR1 MNHNY and CDR2 SVGAGI come from the germline V gene (reference sequence). Here the CDR3 reads CASRPSRSGSSYEQYF. The CDR3 DNA is TGTGCCAGCAGACCCTCTAGGTCGGGAAGCTCCTACGAGCAGTACTTC.

The V and J genes are TRBV2 and TRBJ1-2, with 7 bases matching TRBD1. The CDR3 has 20 residues. The germline gives CDR1 SNHLY, CDR2 FYNNEI. V was pared by 2 bases and J by 4 bases, with 22 bases of the junction left unmatched. CDR3 bases: TGTGCCAGCAGTGAACCTACCCTAACAGGGGTCCCCCCCGCCATCTATGGCTACACCTTC. This translates into CASSEPTLTGVPPAIYGYTF.

The chain is built from TRBV7-6 and TRBJ2-3, with 12 positions matching TRBD2. The J segment lost 2 bases and the V segment lost 1 base, leaving 10 bases of the junction unmatched. Germline CDR1 and CDR2: SGHVS and FNYEAQ. This CDR3 region has 19 residues. The CDR3, as DNA: TGTGCCAGCAGCTTAGTACAATCCCTAGCGGGGGGGACCACAGATACGCAGTATTTT. Translated, it gives CASSLVQSLAGGTTDTQYF.

The rearrangement joins TRBV5-1 to TRBJ1-3; D gene uncertain. Germline CDR1 is SGHRS and CDR2 is YFSETQ. This CDR3 contains 14 residues. V was pared by 2 bases and J by 3 bases, with 9 bases between. CDR3 nucleotides: TGCGCCAGCAGCTTCTCAGGCTTTGGAAACACCATATATTTT. Its protein product is CASSFSGFGNTIYF.

A few counts support this clone. The gene calls are TRBV27 and TRBJ2-3, with 11 positions matching TRBD2. There are 15 residues in the CDR3. V dropped 7 bases and J dropped 8; count of bases not matched to a gene: 11. The V gene's germline CDR1 is MNHEY and CDR2 SMNVEV (reference sequence). The CDR3 DNA reads TGTGCCAGCAACCCGGGACTAGCGGTCGGGGGTACGCAGTATTTT. Its protein is CASNPGLAVGGTQYF.

This rearrangement joins TRBV28 to TRBJ2-7; D possibly corresponds to TRBD2 (5 bases). Per the germline V gene, CDR1 is MDHEN and CDR2 is SYDVKM. CDR3 length equals 14 residues. The ends were cut back, 5 bases at V and 2 bases at J, with 13 bases in the middle. Here the CDR3 DNA reads TGTGCCAGCAGTCTCGACGGACTCCCCTACGAGCAGTACTTC. This encodes CASSLDGLPYEQYF.

The rearrangement joins TRBV11-2 to TRBJ2-7, with D maybe TRBD1 (6 bases). The CDR3 runs 13 residues. The germline V gene encodes CDR1 SGHAT and CDR2 FQNNGV. V was clipped by 5 bases and J by 5 bases, with 13 bases between them. The CDR3 reads CASSRDIGHEQYF. In DNA, the CDR3 is TGTGCCAGCAGCCGGGACATTGGGCACGAGCAGTACTTC.

The J gene is TRBJ2-1, the V gene TRBV5-1, with 13 positions matching TRBD2. This CDR3 is 15 amino acids long. CDR1 and CDR2 (germline): SGHRS, YFSETQ. V was pared by 4 bases and J by 7 bases, with 5 bases of the junction left unmatched. The CDR3 coding sequence is TGCGCCAGCAGCGCCGGGACTAGCGGGGAGAATGAGCAGTTCTTC. Its protein product is CASSAGTSGENEQFF.

The J gene is TRBJ2-5, the V gene TRBV11-2; D is perhaps TRBD2 (5 bases). Trimming removed 5 bases at V and 5 bases at J, with 18 bases between. The CDR3 is 15 residues long. Germline CDR1 and CDR2: SGHAT and FQNNGV. Written as DNA, the CDR3 is TGTGCCAGCAGCCTCCGGACCGCCTGGGAGGAGACCCAGTACTTC. This encodes CASSLRTAWEETQYF.

The chain links TRBV27 to TRBJ1-5; D may be TRBD1 (5 bases). The CDR3 extends over 15 amino acids. Trimming left V 4 bases short and J 5 bases short, with 15 bases between. Germline V CDR1 and CDR2: MNHEY, SMNVEV (reference sequence). The CDR3 bases are TGTGCCAGCAGTTCACGGGCCGACAGATATCAGCCCCAGCATTTT. Translation gives CASSSRADRYQPQHF.

This chain uses TRBV28 with TRBJ2-2; 9 bases line up with TRBD1. Germline V lookup: CDR1 MDHEN, CDR2 SYDVKM. The CDR3 has 14 amino acids. V trimming: 10 bases; J trimming: 3 bases; junction bases outside the gene matches: 6. The CDR3 coding sequence is TGTGCCATTTGGGACAGGGATTACACCGGGGAGCTGTTTTTT. Translated, it gives CAIWDRDYTGELFF.

This chain connects TRBV7-9 to TRBJ2-7, with 8 bases that match TRBD2. The CDR3 loop spans 18 amino acids. The trim removed 1 base at V and 3 bases at J, leaving 14 bases unmatched. Germline assignment: CDR1 SEHNR and CDR2 FQNEAQ (reference sequence). The CDR3 protein is CASSLEGLTPAGVYEQYF. CDR3 nucleotides: TGTGCCAGCAGCTTAGAGGGGTTAACGCCAGCGGGAGTCTACGAGCAGTACTTC.

This clone turned up a few times. For the CDR3, the DNA is TGTGCCATCAGTGAGTCGAAGGCTAGCGGGAGTAGCACAGATACGCAGTATTTT. It encodes CAISESKASGSSTDTQYF. J is TRBJ2-3 and V is TRBV10-3; 10 nucleotides agree with TRBD2. The CDR3 is 18 residues long. Trimming at V came to 0 bases and at J to 0 bases, leaving 6 bases not matched to a gene. Germline V lookup: CDR1 ENHRY, CDR2 SYGVKD.

The chain carries TRBV5-6 and TRBJ2-1, with 10 positions matching TRBD2. The CDR3 is 14 residues long. CDR1 SGHDT and CDR2 YYEEEE come from the germline V gene. The V gene end was trimmed by 7 bases and the J gene end by 4 bases; junction bases not matched to a gene: 5. Written as DNA, the CDR3 is TGTGCCAGCGTTGCTAGCGGGGGTTACAATGAGCAGTTCTTC. Its translation: CASVASGGYNEQFF.

This clone was seen more than once but under ten times. V gene TRBV2 combines with J gene TRBJ1-1; D may be TRBD1 (5 bases). Germline assignment: CDR1 SNHLY and CDR2 FYNNEI. Trimming removed 8 bases from V and 4 bases from J, with 11 bases in between. The CDR3 totals 12 residues. The DNA for the CDR3 is TGTGCCAGCCTAGGGGATGGCACTGAAGCTTTCTTT. Its translation is CASLGDGTEAFF.

The CDR3 here is CAWSEGHKGTGELFF. The CDR3 DNA reads TGTGCCTGGAGTGAGGGACACAAGGGCACCGGGGAGCTGTTTTTT. The chain is built from TRBV30 and TRBJ2-2; D may be TRBD1 (6 bases). This CDR3 is built from 15 residues. Trimming cost V 1 base and J 4 bases, with 13 bases left between them. Per germline, CDR1 GTSNPN and CDR2 SVGIG (reference sequence).

The chain recombines TRBV14 with TRBJ1-2; D gene ambiguous. The length of the CDR3 is 18 residues. Germline CDR1 is SGHDN and CDR2 is FVKESK. V was pared by 0 bases and J by 5 bases, with 22 bases between. The chain's CDR3 is CASSQDSAGISRRYGYTF. The CDR3 coding sequence is TGTGCCAGCAGCCAAGATTCGGCGGGCATTTCGAGGAGGTATGGCTACACCTTC. Looking up the rest from reference TRBV14 and TRBJ1-2 gives the full variable domain: EAGVTQFPSHSVIEKGQTVTLRCDPISGHDNLYWYRRVMGKEIKFLLHFVKESKQDESGMPNNRFLAERTGGTYSTLKVQPAELEDSGVYFCASSQDSAGISRRYGYTFGSGTRLTVV.

The V and J genes are TRBV28 and TRBJ2-7, with D uncertain. Trimming took off 2 bases at V and 4 bases at J, with 9 bases between the two ends. This CDR3 comprises 13 residues. Germline-derived CDR1 and CDR2 are MDHEN and SYDVKM. As DNA, the CDR3 is TGTGCCAGCAGTTTAGCCGAGGCATACGAGCAGTACTTC. As protein: CASSLAEAYEQYF.

The chain links TRBV27 to TRBJ2-1, with TRBD2 matching 12 bases. The J segment lost 9 bases and the V segment lost 1 base, leaving 10 bases of the junction unmatched. CDR1 and CDR2 (germline): MNHEY, SMNVEV (reference sequence). The CDR3 sequence is 17 residues long. CDR3 sequence reads: CASSLFSLAGGEGEQFF. The CDR3 nucleotides are TGTGCCAGCAGTTTATTCTCCCTAGCGGGAGGGGAGGGTGAGCAGTTCTTC.

V and J are TRBV27 and TRBJ1-1, with TRBD1 matching 10 bases. V shed 3 bases, J shed 3 bases, and the junction held 4 bases outside the gene matches. Germline CDR1 MNHEY, CDR2 SMNVEV (reference sequence). The CDR3 is 15 amino acids. The CDR3: CASSFGTGVDTEAFF. The CDR3 nucleotides read TGTGCCAGCAGTTTTGGGACAGGGGTAGACACTGAAGCTTTCTTT.